This T cell receptor beta chain derives from a study of vaccination and CD4 T cells after COVID-19. Oncomine TCR Beta short-read sequencing was applied to DNA from cultured CD4+ T cells. Once CD4+ T cells had been cultured, genomic DNA was extracted from them. TCRdb re-called the PCR reads with MiXCR, one entry per CDR3 protein. The sample has 15,000 to 20,000 distinct CDR3 sequences; roughly half are singletons. The treatment is: roughly 10-day PBMC culture with coronavirus spike peptide pools or control peptides (ViraFEST assay). Remarks on this clonotype: As yet, its antigen is unknown.

The CDR3 extends over 14 amino acids. J lost 2 bases, V lost 6 bases, and 1 base had no gene match. This clonotype was obtained from a human donor who had recovered from COVID-19. The sample in question was CD4+ T cells from blood, cultured in vitro, obtained before SARS-CoV-2 vaccination. The J gene is TRBJ1-6, the V gene TRBV12-3 or TRBV12-4, with 7 bases identical to TRBD1. In nucleotides, the CDR3 is TGTGCCAGCAGCGGGACAGCCTATAATTCACCCCTCCACTTT. This translates into CASSGTAYNSPLHF.